This entry lists 22 T cell receptor beta chains sequenced from one sample in a study of breast tumors, draining lymph nodes, adjacent tissues. TCRdb ran MiXCR on the multiplex PCR reads and lists one entry per CDR3 protein. This table holds about 80,000 distinct CDR3 sequences, roughly a fifth found once. Breast cancer patients provided tissue from their axillary draining lymph nodes. Sequencing input: axillary lymph node tissue. These receptors were obtained from a female donor with breast cancer. Some clones in this sample may be carry-over from other donors' samples.

This sequence joins TRBV5-1 and TRBJ1-1, with a weak D call TRBD1 (5 bases). CDR1 and CDR2 (germline): SGHRS, YFSETQ. With 4 bases removed from V and 4 bases from J, the gap between germline ends came to 17 bases. This CDR3 region has 15 residues. This CDR3 is CASSPGGSVGTEAFF. CDR3 nucleotide sequence: TGCGCCAGCAGCCCTGGGGGGTCCGTGGGCACTGAAGCTTTCTTT. The variable domain in full, with the rest retrieved from reference TRBV5-1 and TRBJ1-1, is KAGVTQTPRYLIKTRGQQVTLSCSPISGHRSVSWYQQTPGQGLQFLFEYFSETQRNKGNFPGRFSGRQFSNSRSEMNVSTLELGDSALYLCASSPGGSVGTEAFFGQGTRLTVV.

Many counts were recorded for this clonotype. The genes are TRBV7-6 and TRBJ2-5, with TRBD2 as a possible D gene (6 bases). The CDR3 has 13 residues. CDR1 is SGHVS and CDR2 is FNYEAQ in the germline V gene. V dropped 5 bases and J dropped 5 bases, with 12 bases sitting between them. In DNA form, the CDR3 reads TGTGCCAGCAGCCGCAGGGAGGAGGAGACCCAGTACTTC. Translating it yields CASSRREEETQYF.

V and J are TRBV6-2 or TRBV6-3 and TRBJ2-1, with TRBD2 matching over 9 bases. Germline CDR1 reads MNHEY; CDR2 reads SVGEGT. With V trimmed by 5 bases and J by 5 bases, 4 bases remained unmatched. The CDR3 sequence is 14 residues long. CDR3: CASSIAGENNEQFF. The CDR3 DNA reads TGTGCCAGCAGTATAGCGGGAGAGAACAATGAGCAGTTCTTC.

A word on this clonotype: A clone one base away is much larger, so this may be a read error. This CDR3 fails to terminate in the conserved phenylalanine or tryptophan, so it likely reflects a read error. V is TRBV19 and J is TRBJ1-5; D might be TRBD1 (5 bases). Germline assignment: CDR1 LNHDA and CDR2 SQIVND (reference sequence). The CDR3 length is 16 residues. The ends were cut back, 6 bases at V and 4 bases at J, with 19 bases in the middle. CDR3 region: CASSPPQGSLNQPQHL. The DNA for the CDR3 is TGTGCCAGTAGCCCTCCGCAGGGCTCACTAAATCAGCCCCAGCATCTT.

There are many counts of this clonotype. The rearrangement uses TRBV7-9 and TRBJ2-5; D possibly corresponds to TRBD1 (6 bases). CDR3 length equals 13 residues. The germline V gene has CDR1 SEHNR and CDR2 FQNEAQ (reference sequence). The V gene lost 8 bases and the J gene lost 2 bases, with 12 bases spanning the gap. The CDR3 sequence is CASELDRQETQYF. The CDR3 bases are TGTGCCAGCGAGTTAGACAGGCAAGAGACCCAGTACTTC.

Many counts were recorded for this clonotype. The chain recombines TRBV4-1 with TRBJ2-5; 8 bases line up with TRBD1. This CDR3 contains 15 residues. The trim removed 0 bases at V and 5 bases at J, leaving 5 bases unmatched. Germline V CDR1 and CDR2: MGHRA, YSYEKL. CDR3 coding DNA: TGCGCCAGCAGCCAAGATTGGGGACAGGCGGAGACCCAGTACTTC. Translation gives CASSQDWGQAETQYF.

This clonotype appeared many times. This chain connects TRBV11-3 to TRBJ2-7, with 9 bases aligning to TRBD1. V lost 5 bases and J lost 3; bases outside the gene matches: 5. In germline, CDR1 is SGHNT, CDR2 YENEEA. This CDR3 is 14 amino acids long. The CDR3: CASSMPGQGYEQYF. The CDR3 nucleotides are TGTGCCAGCAGCATGCCGGGACAGGGCTACGAGCAGTACTTC.

This clonotype has only a few counts. The chain combines TRBV30 with TRBJ2-1; D unresolved. The ends were cut back, 0 bases at V and 5 bases at J, with 8 bases in the middle. CDR3 length: 13 amino acids. Germline-derived CDR1 and CDR2 are GTSNPN and SVGIG (reference sequence). CDR3 nucleotides: TGTGCCTGGAGTGTATTGGACGACAATGAGCAGTTCTTC. As protein: CAWSVLDDNEQFF.

J is TRBJ2-1 and V is TRBV24-1, with D possibly being TRBD2 (6 bases). V lost 4 bases and J lost 5, with 23 bases in between. The CDR3 extends over 18 amino acids. Germline assignment: CDR1 KGHDR and CDR2 SFDVKD. The CDR3 DNA follows: TGTGCCACCAGTGACTTTAAACCGGGAGCCGATACCCACAATGAGCAGTTCTTC. This codes for CATSDFKPGADTHNEQFF.

This clonotype was seen many times. This chain connects TRBV11-2 to TRBJ2-7; D ambiguous. This CDR3 contains 12 residues. V dropped 1 base and J dropped 2 bases, with 3 bases sitting between them. The V gene's germline CDR1 is SGHAT and CDR2 FQNNGV. CDR3 region: CASSLVTYEQYF. CDR3 coding DNA: TGTGCCAGCAGCTTAGTGACCTACGAGCAGTACTTC.

This clonotype has ten or more counts. The chain is built from TRBV6-5 and TRBJ2-1; 8 positions agree with TRBD1. V lost 6 bases to trimming and J lost 7 bases; unmatched junction nucleotides: 5. Germline CDR1 and CDR2: MNHEY and SVGAGI. CDR3 length: 13 amino acids. The CDR3 DNA sequence: TGTGCCAGCAGCAGGGGGCGCATGAATGAGCAGTTCTTC. It translates to CASSRGRMNEQFF.

Many counts were recorded for this clonotype. This chain joins TRBV5-5 and TRBJ1-5; D is possibly TRBD1 (6 bases). V lost 7 bases and J 1 base, leaving 15 bases between the germline ends. This CDR3 contains 15 residues. Germline CDR1 and CDR2: SGHKS and YYEKEE (reference sequence). In DNA form, the CDR3 reads TGTGCCAGCGATGCAGGGGCCGCCAGCAATCAGCCCCAGCATTTT. This translates into CASDAGAASNQPQHF.

Details on this clonotype: It may be a read error: a sequence one base away is much more abundant. The chain links TRBV20-1 to TRBJ2-2, with D tentatively TRBD2 (5 bases). Germline lookup yields CDR1 DFQATT and CDR2 SNEGSKA (reference sequence). The length of the CDR3 is 15 residues. The CDR3 region is CSARGDRKNTGEPFF. CDR3 DNA sequence: TGCAGTGCTAGAGGGGATCGGAAGAACACCGGGGAGCCGTTTTTT.

This clonotype came up many times. The chain carries TRBV3-1 and TRBJ1-2; TRBD1 agrees at 7 bases. The CDR3 loop spans 16 amino acids. Germline V CDR1 and CDR2: LGHDT, YNNKEL (reference sequence). V was pared by 0 bases and J by 7 bases, with 11 bases of the junction left unmatched. CDR3 sequence reads: CASSQDGRGRGGGYTF. The CDR3 DNA reads TGTGCCAGCAGCCAAGATGGGAGGGGGCGGGGCGGTGGCTACACCTTC.

This clonotype was seen a single time. This may stem from a read error, because a much larger clone lies one nucleotide away. The V gene is TRBV6-1, the J gene TRBJ1-2; 12 bases match TRBD1. The CDR3 spans 15 residues. The J segment lost 8 bases and the V segment lost 4 bases, leaving 8 bases of the junction unmatched. Germline CDR1 and CDR2: MNHNS and SASEGT. In DNA, the CDR3 is TGTGCCAGCAGTGTTTCGGGACAGGGGGCGCAGGGCTACACCTTC. This gives the protein CASSVSGQGAQGYTF.

Comments on this clonotype: A read error is possible here, since a much larger clone lies one base away. The chain combines TRBV12-3 or TRBV12-4 with TRBJ2-3; D unclear. The DNA end is more similar to TRBJ1-5, so the J call may be wrong. The CDR3 has 14 amino acids. CDR3 sequence reads: CASSTSGPGDTQHF. CDR3 DNA: TGTGCCAGCAGCACTAGCGGGCCTGGAGATACGCAGCATTTT.

This clonotype was seen repeatedly, ten times or more. The chain links TRBV20-1 to TRBJ2-7; no clear D. Trimming removed 1 base from V and 3 bases from J, with 13 bases in between. The germline CDR1 and CDR2 sequences are DFQATT and SNEGSKA (reference sequence). This CDR3 spans 14 amino acids. The chain's CDR3 is CSARGPQANYEQYF. In DNA, the CDR3 is TGCAGTGCTAGAGGACCGCAGGCAAACTACGAGCAGTACTTC.

This clonotype was found many times. The chain links TRBV7-2 to TRBJ2-7; D gene unclear. Germline assignment: CDR1 SGHTA and CDR2 FQGNSA. This CDR3 comprises 11 residues. With 5 bases removed from V and 9 bases from J, the gap between germline ends came to 11 bases. This CDR3 is CASSDTMGQYF. The CDR3 DNA reads as TGTGCCAGCAGCGATACTATGGGGCAGTACTTC.

There are many counts of this clonotype. V and J are TRBV11-2 and TRBJ2-7, with TRBD1 matching 8 bases. The CDR3 has 16 residues. Germline trimming cut 1 base from V and 3 bases from J; bases unmatched to any gene: 8. Germline V lookup: CDR1 SGHAT, CDR2 FQNNGV. The CDR3 DNA reads TGTGCCAGCAGCTTAGGATCAGGGGGCGTTAACTACGAGCAGTACTTC. This sequence encodes CASSLGSGGVNYEQYF.

This clonotype was counted a few times. The genes are TRBV28 and TRBJ1-4; D may be TRBD1 (6 bases). The length of the CDR3 is 14 residues. Trimming pared 8 bases from V and 4 bases from J, leaving 14 bases between. The V gene's germline CDR1 is MDHEN and CDR2 SYDVKM. The CDR3 nucleotides are TGTGCCAGCCAGATGGACAGAGTTAATGAAAAACTGTTTTTT. Translation: CASQMDRVNEKLFF.

Remarks on this clonotype: This clone may be a read error of a much larger clone one base away. V is TRBV16 and J is TRBJ2-7; D perhaps matches TRBD2 (5 bases). The CDR3 is made up of 14 amino acids. Germline CDR1 is KGHSY and CDR2 is FQNENV. For the CDR3, the DNA is TGTGCCAGCAGCCAATCTTCGGGAACCTACGGGCAGTACTTC. Protein: CASSQSSGTYGQYF.

This clonotype was detected many times. The J gene is TRBJ1-2, the V gene TRBV12-5; the D is unclear. V lost 1 base, J lost 8 bases, and 11 bases lay in between. Per germline, CDR1 LGHNT and CDR2 FRNRAP. The CDR3 covers 13 residues. The CDR3 reads CASGLAQDGGYTF. The CDR3, as DNA: TGTGCTAGTGGTTTGGCCCAGGATGGAGGCTACACCTTC. Supplemented by reference TRBV12-5 and TRBJ1-2, the full variable domain reads DARVTQTPRHKVTEMGQEVTMRCQPILGHNTVFWYRQTMMQGLELLAYFRNRAPLDDSGMPKDRFSAEMPDATLATLKIQPSEPRDSAVYFCASGLAQDGGYTFGSGTRLTVV.